The 14 T cell receptor beta chains given below trace back to one sample, sequenced in a study of blood T cell repertoires in COVID-19 (dated by TCRdb to the early 2020s). Libraries were constructed by the immunoSEQ multiplex PCR assay. TCRdb re-hosts the immuneACCESS table, in-frame sequences only. Its copies lack some clones; in the studies checked, an unresolved V gene accounts for under half of them, and the cause for the rest is not known. The sample records about 98,000 clones, more than 75% of which are singletons. The ten largest account for about a tenth of the sample. Sequencing input: peripheral blood. These receptors were taken from a man between 50 and 59 years old with acute or convalescent COVID-19.

This clone has a single count. The V and J genes are TRBV12-3 or TRBV12-4 and TRBJ2-7; the D is unclear. V was trimmed by 3 bases and J by 2 bases, leaving 5 bases between them. The CDR3 is made up of 12 amino acids. This CDR3 reads CASSFIPYEQYF. The CDR3 DNA follows: TGTGCCAGCAGTTTTATCCCCTACGAGCAGTACTTC.

This sequence joins TRBV9 and TRBJ2-1; 11 nucleotides agree with TRBD2. With V trimmed by 3 bases and J by 6 bases, 2 bases remained unmatched. The CDR3 extends over 14 amino acids. Looked up from germline, CDR1 is SGDLS and CDR2 is YYNGEE. In nucleotides, the CDR3 is TGTGCCAGCAGCGGAGGGACTAGCGGCAATGAGCAGTTCTTC. This sequence encodes CASSGGTSGNEQFF.

This clone was observed a few times. V usage is TRBV5-1 and J usage is TRBJ1-1; D is uncertain. The germline CDR1 and CDR2 sequences are SGHRS and YFSETQ. Trimming left V 3 bases short and J 1 base short, with 13 bases between. This CDR3 is 15 amino acids long. The CDR3 nucleotides read TGCGCCAGCAGCTCCCGCCCCGAGAGGAACACTGAAGCTTTCTTT. Translating it yields CASSSRPERNTEAFF.

The chain employs TRBV18 and TRBJ1-3; TRBD1 matches 8 bases. V gave up 3 bases and J gave up 2 bases; unmatched junction bases: 6. This CDR3 comprises 16 residues. Germline V lookup: CDR1 KGHSH, CDR2 LQKENI. The CDR3 sequence: CASSPSRQGTGNTIYF. CDR3 coding DNA: TGTGCCAGCTCACCGAGTCGACAGGGGACTGGAAACACCATATATTTT.

This clone was picked up a small number of times. This chain links TRBV28 with TRBJ2-1; the match to TRBD2 covers 12 bases. This CDR3 has 15 residues. Germline V gives CDR1 MDHEN, CDR2 SYDVKM. V was pared by 5 bases and J by 7 bases, with 6 bases of the junction left unmatched. The CDR3 loop is CASSLAGGPVNEQFF. The CDR3 coding sequence is TGTGCCAGCAGTCTAGCGGGAGGGCCTGTGAATGAGCAGTTCTTC.

This chain joins TRBV13 and TRBJ2-5; TRBD2 agrees at 7 bases. The CDR3 is 17 amino acids. CDR1 and CDR2 from the germline V gene are PRHDT and FYEKMQ (reference sequence). The junction had 12 bases not matched to a gene; V was cut back by 1 base and J by 4 bases. The DNA for the CDR3 is TGTGCCAGCAGCTTAGTGAGAAGGGAGGGAGTCCGAGAGACCCAGTACTTC. Encoded protein: CASSLVRREGVRETQYF.

J is TRBJ2-3 and V is TRBV4-1; D is perhaps TRBD2 (5 bases). Germline assignment: CDR1 MGHRA and CDR2 YSYEKL. Deletions cut 3 bases from V and 7 bases from J, with 14 bases between. The CDR3 contains 14 residues. The DNA for the CDR3 is TGCGCCAGCAGCCAGATCCTTTTCGGGAATACGCAGTATTTT. This gives the protein CASSQILFGNTQYF.

This clone was found once. The gene calls are TRBV25-1 and TRBJ2-7; no clear D. The CDR3 has 10 amino acids. Looked up from germline, CDR1 is MGHDK and CDR2 is SYGVNS. The V gene lost 8 bases and the J gene lost 1 base, with 3 bases spanning the gap. CDR3 in amino acids: CASESYEQYF. The CDR3 coding sequence is TGTGCCAGCGAGTCCTACGAGCAGTACTTC.

In DNA form, the CDR3 reads TGTGCCAGCAGCTCGGTGGTTGAAAAACTGTTTTTT. Translated: CASSSVVEKLFF. The chain joins TRBV12-3 or TRBV12-4 to TRBJ1-4, with D unclear. V lost 6 bases and J 7 bases, leaving 9 bases between the germline ends. The CDR3 covers 12 residues.

V is TRBV5-1 and J is TRBJ1-2; TRBD1 matches 11 bases. With V trimmed by 7 bases and J by 5 bases, 7 bases remained unmatched. This CDR3 spans 14 amino acids. In germline, CDR1 is SGHRS, CDR2 YFSETQ. The CDR3 region is CASREGQGAYGYTF. The DNA of the CDR3 is TGCGCCAGCCGCGAAGGACAGGGGGCTTATGGCTACACCTTC.

This clone was seen a few times. V usage is TRBV18 and J usage is TRBJ2-6, with a tentative D call TRBD1 (6 bases). Germline V CDR1 and CDR2: KGHSH, LQKENI. Trimming shortened V by 6 bases and J by 2 bases, and 11 bases separated the two germline ends. The CDR3 length is 15 residues. CDR3 loop: CASSLRGAGANVLTF. For the CDR3, the DNA is TGTGCCAGCTCTCTCAGGGGAGCTGGGGCCAACGTCCTGACTTTC.

This chain uses TRBV19 with TRBJ1-2; 8 positions agree with TRBD1. This CDR3 has 12 residues. Germline lookup yields CDR1 LNHDA and CDR2 SQIVND (reference sequence). V shed 9 bases, J shed 4 bases, and the junction held 4 bases outside the gene matches. CDR3 amino acids: CASRDRLYGYTF. As DNA, the CDR3 is TGTGCCAGCCGGGACAGGCTCTATGGCTACACCTTC.

The chain joins TRBV5-1 to TRBJ1-2; 10 bases map to TRBD1. Germline trimming cut 0 bases from V and 7 bases from J; bases unmatched to any gene: 12. This CDR3 comprises 17 residues. Germline loops: CDR1 SGHRS, CDR2 YFSETQ. The CDR3 sequence: CASSLAGSRQGAIGYTF. The DNA of the CDR3 is TGCGCCAGCAGCTTGGCGGGAAGTAGACAGGGGGCTATTGGCTACACCTTC.

CDR3 sequence: CASSPRTGQGGQPQHF. CDR3 coding DNA: TGTGCCAGTAGCCCGAGAACCGGACAGGGGGGTCAGCCCCAGCATTTT. This chain uses TRBV19 with TRBJ1-5, with TRBD1 matching 10 bases. The CDR3 length is 16 residues. From germline, CDR1 is LNHDA and CDR2 SQIVND (reference sequence). V was pared by 6 bases and J by 6 bases, with 11 bases of the junction left unmatched.